This T cell receptor beta chain was sequenced for a study of TIL therapy for anti-PD-1-resistant metastatic lung cancer. Background on the study: Patients then received nivolumab; progressors got lymphodepletion, TIL and IL-2. Tumors carried a median roughly 1.5 non-synonymous mutations per megabase.

The CDR3 sequence is 11 residues long. V gave up 3 bases and J gave up 8 bases, with 7 bases separating them. Time point indicated: pre-treatment sample, taken before nivolumab and TIL therapy. Whole-study findings and limits: After infusion, TIL clonotypes partly replaced peripheral T cells and declined over months.

As to this clone: The target antigen is unknown.

Sequencing used immunoSEQ v3. Sequencing was performed with immunoSEQ multiplex PCR; in TCRdb, only in-frame clones are kept and a portion is missing. The sample contains some 20,000 clones, 75% to 80% of which appear only once. The rearrangement links TRBV12-3 or TRBV12-4 to TRBJ1-2; D not resolved. Sequencing was performed on blood, taken at baseline. The source is a person between 30 and 79 years old with non-small cell lung cancer. The DNA for the CDR3 is TGTGCCAGCAGTTTGGGTTCGGGCTACACCTTC. This translates into CASSLGSGYTF.